A single sample gave rise to the 14 T cell receptor beta chains below, sequenced in a study of blood T cell repertoires in COVID-19. Clones were sequenced by immunoSEQ multiplex PCR, and TCRdb holds only the in-frame ones, with some missing. The sample includes hundreds of thousands of clones, approximately 88% of them seen just once. The sequenced sample consisted of peripheral blood. The origin of the receptors is a woman aged 45-60 years with COVID-19, enrolled during active disease.

The chain uses TRBV29-1 and TRBJ1-1; D may be TRBD1 (6 bases). This CDR3 spans 11 amino acids. Germline lookup yields CDR1 SQVTM and CDR2 ANQGSEA. Trimming cost V 3 bases and J 10 bases, with 12 bases left between them. The CDR3 DNA sequence: TGCAGCGTTGACTACAGGGATCGAGCTTTCTTT. Amino acids: CSVDYRDRAFF. The full variable domain, with the rest looked up from reference TRBV29-1 and TRBJ1-1, is SAVISQKPSRDICQRGTSLTIQCQVDSQVTMMFWYRQQPGQSLTLIATANQGSEATYESGFVIDKFPISRPNLTFSTLTVSNMSPEDSSIYLCSVDYRDRAFFGQGTRLTVV.

This sequence joins TRBV24-1 and TRBJ1-5; TRBD1 is a possible D gene (6 bases). Trimming stripped 9 bases from V and 5 bases from J, with 10 bases between. CDR1 KGHDR and CDR2 SFDVKD come from the germline V gene. The CDR3 runs 12 residues. Written as DNA, the CDR3 is TGTGCCACCGCCTCAGGGGATCAGCCCCAGCATTTT. It specifies CATASGDQPQHF.

This sequence joins TRBV19 and TRBJ1-2, with TRBD1 identical over 7 bases. V was pared by 5 bases and J by 3 bases, with 6 bases of the junction left unmatched. The CDR3 runs to 14 residues. Germline loops: CDR1 LNHDA, CDR2 SQIVND (reference sequence). CDR3 DNA sequence: TGTGCCAGTAGTTTCCTGGGACAGCACTATGGCTACACCTTC. Translated, it gives CASSFLGQHYGYTF. Based on the CDR3 plus reference TRBV19 and TRBJ1-2, the full variable domain is DGGITQSPKYLFRKEGQNVTLSCEQNLNHDAMYWYRQDPGQGLRLIYYSQIVNDFQKGDIAEGYSVSREKKESFPLTVTSAQKNPTAFYLCASSFLGQHYGYTFGSGTRLTVV.

About this clone: Other DNA sequences from this sample encode an identical CDR3 as well. The rearrangement uses TRBV9 and TRBJ1-5, with D perhaps matching TRBD1 (5 bases). Germline V gene lookup returns CDR1 SGDLS and CDR2 YYNGEE. The CDR3 is 15 amino acids. V lost 0 bases and J 2 bases, leaving 9 bases between the germline ends. CDR3 residues: CASSVGGGGNQPQHF. As DNA, the CDR3 is TGTGCCAGCAGCGTAGGCGGGGGAGGCAATCAGCCCCAGCATTTT. The complete variable domain, with remaining parts taken from reference TRBV9 and TRBJ1-5, reads DSGVTQTPKHLITATGQRVTLRCSPRSGDLSVYWYQQSLDQGLQFLIQYYNGEERAKGNILERFSAQQFPDLHSELNLSSLELGDSALYFCASSVGGGGNQPQHFGDGTRLSIL.

The chain employs TRBV19 and TRBJ1-5; a possible D gene is TRBD1 (5 bases). The CDR3 runs 13 residues. Germline V gene sequence: CDR1 LNHDA, CDR2 SQIVND (reference sequence). V lost 4 bases and J 5 bases, leaving 9 bases between the germline ends. CDR3 loop: CASSRQIDQPQHF. DNA of the CDR3: TGTGCCAGTAGTAGACAGATAGATCAGCCCCAGCATTTT.

This chain links TRBV5-1 with TRBJ2-3; 9 nucleotides line up with TRBD2. Germline CDR1 SGHRS, CDR2 YFSETQ. J lost 0 bases, V lost 4 bases, and 6 bases had no gene match. The CDR3 is made up of 16 amino acids. The CDR3 bases are TGCGCCAGCAGCGGCGGGGGGGCCGGGAGCACAGATACGCAGTATTTT. It is translated as CASSGGGAGSTDTQYF.

In its sample, this clone was seen a few times. The chain links TRBV19 to TRBJ1-5, with TRBD1 identical over 7 bases. Trimming cost V 5 bases and J 5 bases; bases outside gene matches: 6. Per germline, CDR1 LNHDA and CDR2 SQIVND (reference sequence). The CDR3 consists of 14 residues. This CDR3 is CASSSGTVHQPQHF. The CDR3 coding sequence is TGTGCCAGTAGTTCCGGGACAGTACATCAGCCCCAGCATTTT.

The CDR3 coding sequence is TGTGCCAGCAGCCGTCTCGCAGTGCTGTTGACTGAAGCTTTCTTT. This encodes CASSRLAVLLTEAFF. This sequence joins TRBV5-6 and TRBJ1-1; unclear D gene. The V end lost 4 bases, the J end lost 5 bases, and 18 bases lay between the germline ends. Germline assignment: CDR1 SGHDT and CDR2 YYEEEE. The CDR3 spans 15 residues.

The gene calls are TRBV30 and TRBJ2-1, with D maybe TRBD2 (5 bases). Germline loops: CDR1 GTSNPN, CDR2 SVGIG (reference sequence). V lost 1 base and J lost 4, with 11 bases in between. This CDR3 has 14 amino acids. In nucleotides, the CDR3 is TGTGCCTGGAGTGCGACTGGCGGGTACAATGAGCAGTTCTTC. This gives the protein CAWSATGGYNEQFF.

This clone was detected only once. The V gene is TRBV6-6, the J gene TRBJ1-4; 8 bases fit TRBD1. Germline trimming cut 5 bases from V and 5 bases from J; bases unmatched to any gene: 10. The CDR3 sequence is 16 residues long. Germline values: CDR1 MNHNY, CDR2 SVGAGI (reference sequence). CDR3 sequence (DNA): TGTGCCAGCAGTCGACAGGGGTCCGCTTCGAATGAAAAACTGTTTTTT. Translated, it gives CASSRQGSASNEKLFF.

The genes are TRBV7-9 and TRBJ1-2; D is unresolved. V lost 0 bases, J lost 7 bases, and 6 bases lay in between. The CDR3 runs to 12 residues. Germline V gene data show CDR1 as SEHNR and CDR2 as FQNEAQ (reference sequence). The CDR3 DNA sequence: TGTGCCAGCAGCTTAGCCGGGAGTGGCTACACCTTC. It translates to CASSLAGSGYTF.

The chain uses TRBV7-9 and TRBJ2-3; D gene ambiguous. V lost 4 bases and J 11 bases, leaving 13 bases between the germline ends. There are 12 residues in the CDR3. Per germline, CDR1 SEHNR and CDR2 FQNEAQ (reference sequence). CDR3 coding DNA: TGTGCCAGCAGCTCACTATCACCTCAGCAGTATTTT. Amino acids: CASSSLSPQQYF.

The gene calls are TRBV7-8 and TRBJ2-3; 10 bases fit TRBD1. The CDR3 has 23 residues. In germline, CDR1 is SGHVS, CDR2 FQNEAQ. With 5 bases clipped from V and 5 bases from J, the junction kept 31 bases outside the gene matches. In DNA form, the CDR3 reads TGTGCCAGCAGCCGAAATAGACGACGAGGGTGGTCCCCGGGACAGGGGTTCGTAGATACGCAGTATTTT. It is translated as CASSRNRRRGWSPGQGFVDTQYF.

J is TRBJ2-3 and V is TRBV13; a possible D gene is TRBD1 (5 bases). This CDR3 has 14 amino acids. V was trimmed by 5 bases and J by 4 bases, leaving 13 bases between them. Germline CDR1 and CDR2: PRHDT and FYEKMQ (reference sequence). The CDR3 DNA sequence: TGTGCCAGCAGCCGTAGCCCACAGGCAGATACGCAGTATTTT. Translated, it gives CASSRSPQADTQYF.